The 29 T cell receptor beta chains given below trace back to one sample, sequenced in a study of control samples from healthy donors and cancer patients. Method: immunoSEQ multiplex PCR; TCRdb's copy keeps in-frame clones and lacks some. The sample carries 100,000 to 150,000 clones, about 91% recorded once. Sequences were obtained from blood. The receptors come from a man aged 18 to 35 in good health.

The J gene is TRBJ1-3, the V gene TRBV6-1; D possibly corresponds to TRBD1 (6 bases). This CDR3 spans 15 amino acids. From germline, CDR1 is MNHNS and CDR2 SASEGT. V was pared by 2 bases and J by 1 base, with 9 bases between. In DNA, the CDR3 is TGTGCCAGCAGTGAACGGACAGATTCTGGAAACACCATATATTTT. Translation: CASSERTDSGNTIYF.

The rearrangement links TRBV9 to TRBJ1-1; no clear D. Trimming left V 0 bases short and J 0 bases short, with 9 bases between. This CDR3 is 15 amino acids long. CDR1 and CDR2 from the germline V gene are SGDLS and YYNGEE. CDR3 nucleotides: TGTGCCAGCAGCGTAGGTCGGATAATGAACACTGAAGCTTTCTTT. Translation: CASSVGRIMNTEAFF.

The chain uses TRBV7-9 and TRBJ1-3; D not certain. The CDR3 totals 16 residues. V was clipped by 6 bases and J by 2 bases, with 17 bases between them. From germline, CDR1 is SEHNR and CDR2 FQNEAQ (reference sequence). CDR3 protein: CASRARGEAAGNTIYF. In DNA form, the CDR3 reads TGTGCCAGCAGGGCAAGAGGAGAGGCAGCTGGAAACACCATATATTTT.

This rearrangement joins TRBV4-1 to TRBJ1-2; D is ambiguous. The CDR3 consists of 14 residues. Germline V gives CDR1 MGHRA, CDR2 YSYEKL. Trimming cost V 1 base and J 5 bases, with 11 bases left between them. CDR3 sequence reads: CASSQVGGGYGYTF. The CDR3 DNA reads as TGCGCCAGCAGCCAAGTGGGAGGCGGGTATGGCTACACCTTC.

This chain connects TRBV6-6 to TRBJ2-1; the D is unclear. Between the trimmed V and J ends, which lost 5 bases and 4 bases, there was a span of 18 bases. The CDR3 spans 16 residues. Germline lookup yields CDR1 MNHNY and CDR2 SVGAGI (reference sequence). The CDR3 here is CASSHASELGYNEQFF. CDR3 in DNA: TGTGCCAGCAGTCACGCGTCGGAGCTCGGATACAATGAGCAGTTCTTC.

The CDR3 DNA is TGTGCCAGCAGCTTGGAAGGACGTTCCTTCTACAATGAGCAGTTCTTC. Protein sequence: CASSLEGRSFYNEQFF. This rearrangement joins TRBV5-5 to TRBJ2-1; unclear D gene. Germline assignment: CDR1 SGHKS and CDR2 YYEKEE (reference sequence). V lost 0 bases and J 3 bases, leaving 13 bases between the germline ends. The CDR3 consists of 16 residues.

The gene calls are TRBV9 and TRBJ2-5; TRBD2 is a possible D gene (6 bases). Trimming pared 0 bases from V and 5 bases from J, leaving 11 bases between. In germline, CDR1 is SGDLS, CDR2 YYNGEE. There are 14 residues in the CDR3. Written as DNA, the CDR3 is TGTGCCAGCAGCGTAGCGGGGACTGGGGAGACCCAGTACTTC. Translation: CASSVAGTGETQYF.

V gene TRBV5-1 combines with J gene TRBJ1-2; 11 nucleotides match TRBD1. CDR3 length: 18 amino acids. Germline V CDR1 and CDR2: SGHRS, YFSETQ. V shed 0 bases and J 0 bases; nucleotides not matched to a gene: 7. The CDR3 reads CASSLEPAGQGANYGYTF. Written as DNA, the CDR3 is TGCGCCAGCAGCTTGGAACCCGCGGGACAGGGGGCTAACTATGGCTACACCTTC.

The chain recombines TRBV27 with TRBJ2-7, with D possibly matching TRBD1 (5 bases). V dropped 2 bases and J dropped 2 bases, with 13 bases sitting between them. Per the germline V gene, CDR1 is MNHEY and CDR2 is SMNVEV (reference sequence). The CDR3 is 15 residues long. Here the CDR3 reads CASSLRRGDTYEQYF. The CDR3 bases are TGTGCCAGCAGTTTAAGAAGGGGCGATACCTACGAGCAGTACTTC.

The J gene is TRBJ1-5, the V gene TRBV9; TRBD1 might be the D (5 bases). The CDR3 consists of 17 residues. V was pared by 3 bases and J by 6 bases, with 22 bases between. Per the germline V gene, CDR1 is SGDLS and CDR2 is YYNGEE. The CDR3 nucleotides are TGTGCCAGCAGCGAGGGCCCAGAGTGGGGGGGAGGTCAGCCCCAGCATTTT. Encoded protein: CASSEGPEWGGGQPQHF.

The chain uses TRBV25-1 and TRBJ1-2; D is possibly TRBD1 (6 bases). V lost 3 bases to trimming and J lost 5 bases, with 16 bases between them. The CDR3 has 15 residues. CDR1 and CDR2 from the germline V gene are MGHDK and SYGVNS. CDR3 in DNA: TGTGCCAGCAGTGAGGGGGGCAGGGGAGGATATGGCTACACCTTC. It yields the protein CASSEGGRGGYGYTF.

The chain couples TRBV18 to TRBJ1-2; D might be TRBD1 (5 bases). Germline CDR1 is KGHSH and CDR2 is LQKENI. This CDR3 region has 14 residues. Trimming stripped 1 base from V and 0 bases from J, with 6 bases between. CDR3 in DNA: TGTGCCAGCTCACCACGGGGCACTAACTATGGCTACACCTTC. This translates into CASSPRGTNYGYTF.

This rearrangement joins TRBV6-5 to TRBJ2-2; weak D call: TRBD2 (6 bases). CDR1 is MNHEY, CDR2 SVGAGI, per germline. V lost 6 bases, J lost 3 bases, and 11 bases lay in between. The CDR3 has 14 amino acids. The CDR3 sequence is CASRGGRHTGELFF. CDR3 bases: TGTGCCAGCAGGGGAGGACGGCACACCGGGGAGCTGTTTTTT.

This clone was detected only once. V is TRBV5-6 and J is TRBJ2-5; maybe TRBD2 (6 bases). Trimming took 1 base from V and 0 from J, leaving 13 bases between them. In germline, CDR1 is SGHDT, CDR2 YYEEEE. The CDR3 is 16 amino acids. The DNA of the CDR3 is TGTGCCAGCAGCTTGCTGTTTAGCGGTTACCAAGAGACCCAGTACTTC. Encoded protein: CASSLLFSGYQETQYF.

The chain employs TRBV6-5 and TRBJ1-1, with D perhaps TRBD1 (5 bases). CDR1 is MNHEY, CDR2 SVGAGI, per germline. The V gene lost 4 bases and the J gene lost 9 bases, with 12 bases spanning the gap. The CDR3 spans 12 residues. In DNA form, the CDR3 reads TGTGCCAGCAGTTCCCAGGGATATAAAGCTTTCTTT. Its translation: CASSSQGYKAFF.

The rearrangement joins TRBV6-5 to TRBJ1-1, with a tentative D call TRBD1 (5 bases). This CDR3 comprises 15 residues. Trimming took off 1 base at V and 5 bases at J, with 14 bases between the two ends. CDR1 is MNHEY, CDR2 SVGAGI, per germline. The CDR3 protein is CASSYYGGSGTEAFF. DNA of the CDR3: TGTGCCAGCAGTTACTACGGGGGTTCAGGGACTGAAGCTTTCTTT.

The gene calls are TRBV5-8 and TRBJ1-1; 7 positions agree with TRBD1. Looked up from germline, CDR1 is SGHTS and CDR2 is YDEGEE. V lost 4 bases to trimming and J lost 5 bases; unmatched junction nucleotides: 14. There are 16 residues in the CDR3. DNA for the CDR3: TGTGCCAGCAGCCTCGAACTAACAGGGGCTACGACTGAAGCTTTCTTT. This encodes CASSLELTGATTEAFF.

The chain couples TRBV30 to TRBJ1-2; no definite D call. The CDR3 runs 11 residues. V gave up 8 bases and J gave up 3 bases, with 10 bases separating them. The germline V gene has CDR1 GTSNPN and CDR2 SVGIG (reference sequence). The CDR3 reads CAGNGHYGYTF. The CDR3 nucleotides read TGTGCCGGGAATGGGCACTATGGCTACACCTTC.

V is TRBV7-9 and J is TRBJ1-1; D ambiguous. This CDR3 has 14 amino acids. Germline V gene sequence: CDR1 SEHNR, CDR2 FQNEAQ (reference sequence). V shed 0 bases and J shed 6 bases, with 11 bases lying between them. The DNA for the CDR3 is TGTGCCAGCAGCTTAGCTTGGGATCAGTCTGAAGCTTTCTTT. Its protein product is CASSLAWDQSEAFF.

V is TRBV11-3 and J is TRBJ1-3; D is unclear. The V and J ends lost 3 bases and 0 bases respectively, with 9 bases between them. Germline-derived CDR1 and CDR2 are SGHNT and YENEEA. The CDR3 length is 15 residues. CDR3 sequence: CASSLGSGSGNTIYF. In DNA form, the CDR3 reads TGTGCCAGCAGCTTGGGATCCGGCTCTGGAAACACCATATATTTT.

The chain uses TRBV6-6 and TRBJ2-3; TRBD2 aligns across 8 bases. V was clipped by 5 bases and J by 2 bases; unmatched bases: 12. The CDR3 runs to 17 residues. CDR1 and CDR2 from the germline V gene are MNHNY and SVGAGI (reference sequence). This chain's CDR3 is CASSPSRGRGDTDTQYF. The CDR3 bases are TGTGCCAGCAGTCCCTCGCGGGGGCGGGGGGACACAGATACGCAGTATTTT.

This chain's CDR3 is CASTSGTVRSTF. In DNA form, the CDR3 reads TGTGCCAGCACCTCCGGGACAGTCCGAAGCACCTTC. The chain employs TRBV12-3 or TRBV12-4 and TRBJ1-2; 7 bases agree with TRBD1. This CDR3 is 12 amino acids long. The V segment lost 7 bases and the J segment 13 bases; nucleotides outside the gene matches: 12.

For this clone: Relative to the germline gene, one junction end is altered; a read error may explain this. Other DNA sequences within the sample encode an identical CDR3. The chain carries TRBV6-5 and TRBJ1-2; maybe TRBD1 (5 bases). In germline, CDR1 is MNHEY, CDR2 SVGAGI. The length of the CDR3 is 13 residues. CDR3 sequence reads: CASSFLTAYGYTF. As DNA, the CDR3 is TGCGCCAGCAGTTTTCTGACAGCCTATGGCTACACCTTC.

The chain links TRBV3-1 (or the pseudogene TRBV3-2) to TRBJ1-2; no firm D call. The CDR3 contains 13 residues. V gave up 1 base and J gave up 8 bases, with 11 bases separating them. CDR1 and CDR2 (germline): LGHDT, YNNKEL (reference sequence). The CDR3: CASSQGQAEGYTF. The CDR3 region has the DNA TGTGCCAGCAGCCAAGGGCAGGCCGAGGGCTACACCTTC.

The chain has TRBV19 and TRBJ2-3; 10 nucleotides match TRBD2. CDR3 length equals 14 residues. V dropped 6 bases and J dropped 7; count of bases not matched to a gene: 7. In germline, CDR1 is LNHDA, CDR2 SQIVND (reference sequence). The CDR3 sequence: CASSYSGGANTQYF. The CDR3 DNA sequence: TGTGCCAGTAGCTACAGCGGGGGGGCGAATACGCAGTATTTT.

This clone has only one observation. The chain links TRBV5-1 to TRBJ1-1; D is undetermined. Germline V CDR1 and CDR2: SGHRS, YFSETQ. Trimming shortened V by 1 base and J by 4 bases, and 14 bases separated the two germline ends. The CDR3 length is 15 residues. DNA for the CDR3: TGCGCCAGCAGCTTGTCTCCGGGGAGCAGCACTGAAGCTTTCTTT. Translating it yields CASSLSPGSSTEAFF.

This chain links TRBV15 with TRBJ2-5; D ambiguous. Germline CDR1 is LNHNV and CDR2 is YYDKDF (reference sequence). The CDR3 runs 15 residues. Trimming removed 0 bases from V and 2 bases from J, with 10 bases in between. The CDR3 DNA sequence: TGTGCCACCAGCAGAGATCCACGGATACAAGAGACCCAGTACTTC. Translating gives CATSRDPRIQETQYF.

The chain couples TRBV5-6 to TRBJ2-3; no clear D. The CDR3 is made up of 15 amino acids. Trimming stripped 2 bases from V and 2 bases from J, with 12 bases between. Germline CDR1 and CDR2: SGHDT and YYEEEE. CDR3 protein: CASSLGVLATDTQYF. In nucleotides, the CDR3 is TGTGCCAGCAGCTTAGGCGTTCTGGCCACAGATACGCAGTATTTT.

Written as DNA, the CDR3 is TGTGCCACCAGTGATTCGGCGGGGGCACGCACTGGGGAGCTGTTTTTT. It is translated as CATSDSAGARTGELFF. The chain couples TRBV24-1 to TRBJ2-2; D perhaps matches TRBD2 (7 bases). Germline V gene data show CDR1 as KGHDR and CDR2 as SFDVKD. Trimming pared 2 bases from V and 8 bases from J, leaving 17 bases between. CDR3 length: 16 amino acids.